This TCR beta chain was profiled in a study of monozygotic twins with inflammatory bowel disease. Overall study findings and caveats: Comparison of concordant versus discordant twins revealed no difference in repertoire similarity, possibly due to limited power. The co-twins with IBD showed lower TCRbeta diversity (inverse Simpson) than their healthy siblings.

CDR3 length: 20 residues. Per the germline V gene, CDR1 is MNHEY and CDR2 is SVGEGT. A remark on this clonotype: The antigen is unknown.

An amount of roughly 4,000 ng of total RNA was used for each TCR library. Added by template switching were UMIs that each held a 6-nucleotide sample barcode. For each CDR3 protein, TCRdb gives one entry from its re-call of the 5' RACE reads, without DNA. This listing includes fewer than 200,000 distinct CDR3 sequences. Source material: blood. The chain links TRBV6-2 or TRBV6-3 to TRBJ2-1; TCRdb's D call, TRBD1, is unchecked because there is no DNA. This receptor was identified in a human donor with ulcerative colitis or Crohn's disease, or a healthy co-twin of an affected twin (not recorded which). CDR3 loop: CASSYPGGQGAPSSYNEQFF.